The 11 T cell receptor beta chains below were found in one sample sequenced in a study of naive and memory T cell subsets. The beta constant-region primer was an equimolar mix of two oligonucleotides covering TRBC1 and TRBC2. The ligated cDNA underwent four PCR rounds using SP2 and nested alpha and beta constant-region primers. TCRdb used MiXCR to reprocess the UMI-ligation and nested PCR reads, holding one entry per CDR3 protein. Among 100,000 to 150,000 distinct CDR3 sequences, 30% to 45% were seen once, and the ten largest hold approximately 0.88%. Sample: central memory CD4+ T cells from blood. Receptors were obtained from a human donor in good health.

The sample holds a few counts of this clonotype. The chain is built from TRBV27 and TRBJ1-2; 9 nucleotides align to TRBD1. CDR1 is MNHEY, CDR2 SMNVEV, per germline (reference sequence). V dropped 6 bases and J dropped 8; count of bases not matched to a gene: 19. The CDR3 length is 17 residues. CDR3 loop: CASSQGTGFLVSRGYTF. CDR3 sequence (DNA): TGTGCCAGCAGCCAAGGGACAGGGTTCCTTGTCTCCAGAGGCTACACCTTC.

The chain employs TRBV18 and TRBJ2-3, with D unclear. V dropped 1 base and J dropped 6 bases, with 8 bases sitting between them. The CDR3 is made up of 13 amino acids. The germline V gene encodes CDR1 KGHSH and CDR2 LQKENI. The CDR3 DNA reads as TGTGCCAGCTCACCACACCACGGGGATACGCAGTATTTT. Translating it yields CASSPHHGDTQYF.

The chain carries TRBV6-6 and TRBJ2-5, with 10 nucleotides matching TRBD1. Trimming at V came to 0 bases and at J to 5 bases, leaving 6 bases not matched to a gene. From germline, CDR1 is MNHNY and CDR2 SVGAGI (reference sequence). The CDR3 has 16 amino acids. The chain's CDR3 is CASSYSRTGGGETQYF. CDR3 coding DNA: TGTGCCAGCAGTTACTCGAGGACAGGGGGAGGGGAGACCCAGTACTTC.

This clonotype was observed a few times. The chain couples TRBV12-3 or TRBV12-4 to TRBJ1-4, with 8 positions matching TRBD1. The ends lost 6 bases at V and 11 bases at J; junction bases unmatched: 8. The length of the CDR3 is 13 residues. The CDR3: CASSTGQGDKLFF. The CDR3 DNA reads as TGTGCCAGCAGCACAGGACAGGGCGATAAACTGTTTTTT.

The chain carries TRBV3-1 and TRBJ2-1, with 11 positions matching TRBD2. With V trimmed by 4 bases and J by 10 bases, 3 bases remained unmatched. Germline V CDR1 and CDR2: LGHDT, YNNKEL (reference sequence). The length of the CDR3 is 13 residues. CDR3 in DNA: TGTGCCAGCAGCCCCGGGACTAGCGGCGAGCAGTTCTTC. It encodes CASSPGTSGEQFF.

This clonotype was seen once. The chain couples TRBV6-5 to TRBJ1-5; TRBD1 matches at 9 bases. J gave up 2 bases and V 6 bases, and 11 bases lay outside the gene matches. The CDR3 is 17 amino acids. Looked up from germline, CDR1 is MNHEY and CDR2 is SVGAGI. CDR3 DNA sequence: TGTGCCAGCAGATCCGGGACAGGGATGACCGGCAATCAGCCCCAGCATTTT. It codes for CASRSGTGMTGNQPQHF.

A few counts support this clonotype. The gene calls are TRBV2 and TRBJ1-5; no firm D call. The CDR3 covers 14 residues. Trimming took 3 bases from V and 4 from J, leaving 10 bases between them. The germline gives CDR1 SNHLY, CDR2 FYNNEI. The CDR3 nucleotides are TGTGCCAGCAGTGAGGACGGATCGAATCAGCCCCAGCATTTT. Translating it yields CASSEDGSNQPQHF.

The chain has TRBV5-1 and TRBJ2-2; TRBD2 matches 10 bases. CDR1 is SGHRS and CDR2 is YFSETQ in the germline V gene. Trimming removed 5 bases from V and 6 bases from J; junction bases left unmatched: 7. The CDR3 length is 15 residues. CDR3 sequence: CASSMASGSSGELFF. CDR3 nucleotides: TGCGCCAGCAGTATGGCTAGCGGGAGCTCCGGGGAGCTGTTTTTT.

This sequence joins TRBV29-1 and TRBJ2-4; possibly TRBD1 for D (6 bases). Germline assignment: CDR1 SQVTM and CDR2 ANQGSEA. This CDR3 comprises 14 residues. Trimming stripped 3 bases from V and 6 bases from J, with 15 bases between. In nucleotides, the CDR3 is TGCAGCGTTGAGCAGGGTACCAGGGGAAACATTCAGTACTTC. Its translation is CSVEQGTRGNIQYF.

This clonotype was counted many times. The rearrangement joins TRBV29-1 to TRBJ2-1; D might be TRBD1 (6 bases). Trimming removed 6 bases at V and 9 bases at J, with 12 bases between. The CDR3 has 11 residues. The germline gives CDR1 SQVTM, CDR2 ANQGSEA. The CDR3 loop is CSVVRGAEQFF. DNA of the CDR3: TGCAGCGTCGTCAGGGGAGCTGAGCAGTTCTTC.

The rearrangement joins TRBV28 to TRBJ1-2; TRBD1 is a possible D gene (6 bases). This CDR3 is 13 amino acids long. V gave up 5 bases and J gave up 8 bases, with 15 bases separating them. Germline values: CDR1 MDHEN, CDR2 SYDVKM. The CDR3 coding sequence is TGTGCCAGCAGTATCTCAGGGGTCCGGGGCTACACCTTC. Translated: CASSISGVRGYTF.